A selection of T cell receptor beta chains follows, all from one sample in a study of T-cell memory formation after mild COVID-19. TCRdb used MiXCR to reprocess the 5' RACE reads, holding one entry per CDR3 protein. The sample lists about 560,000 distinct CDR3 sequences, 20% to 25% occurring once. Sequencing was performed on PBMCs or a T cell subset sorted from them (not recorded which). These receptors originate from an adult woman who had mild COVID-19 (a few samples of this study predate the infection). Cell type and time point are not known. Both conserved end residues are part of each CDR3. The D gene is left open where the match is weak. Clone size, where shown, is once, few, many, or a class for clones that have expanded.

clone_size: few
j_call: TRBJ2-3
d_call: .
v_call: TRBV7-9
cdr3_nt: TGTGCCAGCAGCTGGGACATCCCCCAGGCAGATACGCAGTATTTT
cdr3_aa: CASSWDIPQADTQYF

clone_size: few
j_call: TRBJ2-1
d_call: .
v_call: TRBV24-1
cdr3_nt: TGTGCCACCAGTGGCTATAGCCGGAGCTCCTACAATGAGCAGTTCTTC
cdr3_aa: CATSGYSRSSYNEQFF

clone_size: .
j_call: TRBJ1-1
d_call: .
v_call: TRBV20-1
cdr3_nt: TGCAGTGCTCTTAAGGGCCCGGGAGTGACGAACACTGAAGCTTTCTTT
cdr3_aa: CSALKGPGVTNTEAFF

clone_size: .
j_call: TRBJ1-1
d_call: .
v_call: TRBV5-1
cdr3_nt: TGCGCCAGCAGCTCCCCACTGAACACTGAAGCTTTCTTT
cdr3_aa: CASSSPLNTEAFF

clone_size: .
j_call: TRBJ2-7
d_call: .
v_call: TRBV5-6
cdr3_nt: TGTGCCAGCGGATACCGGGGTGGTGGGATCTACGAGCAGTACTTC
cdr3_aa: CASGYRGGGIYEQYF

clone_size: .
j_call: TRBJ2-7
d_call: TRBD2
v_call: TRBV7-3
cdr3_nt: TGTGCCAGCAGCTCCCAATTGGCGGGAGGCGAGCAGTACTTC
cdr3_aa: CASSSQLAGGEQYF

clone_size: .
j_call: TRBJ2-5
d_call: .
v_call: TRBV19
cdr3_nt: TGTGCCAGTAGTGCGAATACAGGGTGGGAGACCCAGTACTTC
cdr3_aa: CASSANTGWETQYF

clone_size: .
j_call: TRBJ2-3
d_call: .
v_call: TRBV4-3
cdr3_nt: TGCGCCACCACGCCGGGCCGCACAGATACGCAGTATTTT
cdr3_aa: CATTPGRTDTQYF

clone_size: .
j_call: TRBJ1-1
d_call: .
v_call: TRBV6-5
cdr3_nt: TGTGCCAGCAGGACGGACAGCGGAACTGAAGCTTTCTTT
cdr3_aa: CASRTDSGTEAFF

clone_size: few
j_call: TRBJ1-2
d_call: .
v_call: TRBV10-3
cdr3_nt: TGTGCCATCAGTGAGTCGACAGCGGGCGGCTACACCTTC
cdr3_aa: CAISESTAGGYTF

clone_size: few
j_call: TRBJ2-7
d_call: .
v_call: TRBV4-1
cdr3_nt: TGCGCCAGCAGCTCCGGGCTGAATGGGGCCTACGAGCAGTACTTC
cdr3_aa: CASSSGLNGAYEQYF

clone_size: few
j_call: TRBJ1-2
d_call: .
v_call: TRBV7-2
cdr3_nt: TGTGCCAGCAGCTCCAGGACATCTAACTATGGCTACACCTTC
cdr3_aa: CASSSRTSNYGYTF

clone_size: .
j_call: TRBJ2-1
d_call: .
v_call: TRBV7-6
cdr3_nt: TGTGCCAGCAGCCTAGATCCAGGGGCGGGTTACAATGAGCAGTTCTTC
cdr3_aa: CASSLDPGAGYNEQFF

clone_size: .
j_call: TRBJ2-5
d_call: TRBD1
v_call: TRBV24-1
cdr3_nt: TGTGCCACCAGAGACAGGGGCTACCAAGAGACCCAGTACTTC
cdr3_aa: CATRDRGYQETQYF